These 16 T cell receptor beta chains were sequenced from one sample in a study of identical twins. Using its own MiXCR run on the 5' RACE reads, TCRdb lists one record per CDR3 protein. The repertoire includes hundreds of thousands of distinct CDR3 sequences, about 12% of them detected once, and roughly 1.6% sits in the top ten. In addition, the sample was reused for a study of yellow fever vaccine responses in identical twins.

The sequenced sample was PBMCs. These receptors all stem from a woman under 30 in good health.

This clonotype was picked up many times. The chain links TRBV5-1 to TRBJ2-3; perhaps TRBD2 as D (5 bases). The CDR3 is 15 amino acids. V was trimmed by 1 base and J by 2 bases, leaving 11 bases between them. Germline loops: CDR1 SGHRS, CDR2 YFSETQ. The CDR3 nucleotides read TGCGCCAGCAGCTTGAGCGGAAGGGACACAGATACGCAGTATTTT. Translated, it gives CASSLSGRDTDTQYF.

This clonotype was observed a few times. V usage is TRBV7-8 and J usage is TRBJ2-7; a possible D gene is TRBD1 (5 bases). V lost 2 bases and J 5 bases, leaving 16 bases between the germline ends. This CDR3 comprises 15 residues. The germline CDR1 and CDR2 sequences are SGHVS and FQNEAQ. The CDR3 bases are TGTGCCAGCAGCTTATTTCCTCGGTTAGGGGACGAGCAGTACTTC. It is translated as CASSLFPRLGDEQYF.

The CDR3 spells CASSYSFRMNTEAFF. The CDR3 DNA reads as TGTGCCAGCAGTTACTCGTTCCGGATGAACACTGAAGCTTTCTTT. The chain uses TRBV6-5 and TRBJ1-1; no clear D. V was shortened by 0 bases and J by 0 bases, with 8 bases between the two germline ends. Germline V gene lookup returns CDR1 MNHEY and CDR2 SVGAGI. The CDR3 sequence is 15 residues long.

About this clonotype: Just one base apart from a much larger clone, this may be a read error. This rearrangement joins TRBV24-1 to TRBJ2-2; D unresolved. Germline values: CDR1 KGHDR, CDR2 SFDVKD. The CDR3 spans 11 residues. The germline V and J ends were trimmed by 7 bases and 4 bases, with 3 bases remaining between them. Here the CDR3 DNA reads TGTGCCACCAGGAGCACCGGGGAGCTGTTTTTT. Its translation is CATRSTGELFF.

CDR3 nucleotides: TGTGCCAGCAGTGAGTCGGACGGAACCTACGAGCAGTACGTC. It encodes CASSESDGTYEQYV. The chain combines TRBV6-1 with TRBJ2-7; no clear D. Germline CDR1 reads MNHNS; CDR2 reads SASEGT. Trimming took 3 bases from V and 2 from J, leaving 11 bases between them. The length of the CDR3 is 14 residues.

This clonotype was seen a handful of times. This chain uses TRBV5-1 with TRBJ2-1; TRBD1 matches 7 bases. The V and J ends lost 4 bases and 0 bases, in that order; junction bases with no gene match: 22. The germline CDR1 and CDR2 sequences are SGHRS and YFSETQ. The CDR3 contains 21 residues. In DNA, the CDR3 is TGCGCCAGCAGCGTAGACAGGGCTAACGGGGAAACTCTTATCTCCTACAATGAGCAGTTCTTC. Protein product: CASSVDRANGETLISYNEQFF.

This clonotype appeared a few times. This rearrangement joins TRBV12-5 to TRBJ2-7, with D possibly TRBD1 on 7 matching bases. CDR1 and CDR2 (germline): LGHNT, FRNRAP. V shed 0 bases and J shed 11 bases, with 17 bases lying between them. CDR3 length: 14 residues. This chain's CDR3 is CASGLVPHGGTEYV. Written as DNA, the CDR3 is TGTGCTAGTGGTTTGGTCCCCCATGGGGGGACAGAGTACGTC.

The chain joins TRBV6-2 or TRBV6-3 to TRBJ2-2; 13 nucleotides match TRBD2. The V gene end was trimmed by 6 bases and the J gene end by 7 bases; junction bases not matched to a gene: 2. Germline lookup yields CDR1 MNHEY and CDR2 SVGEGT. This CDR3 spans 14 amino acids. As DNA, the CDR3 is TGTGCCAGCAGACTAGCGGGAGGGATCGGGGAGCTGTTTTTT. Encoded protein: CASRLAGGIGELFF.

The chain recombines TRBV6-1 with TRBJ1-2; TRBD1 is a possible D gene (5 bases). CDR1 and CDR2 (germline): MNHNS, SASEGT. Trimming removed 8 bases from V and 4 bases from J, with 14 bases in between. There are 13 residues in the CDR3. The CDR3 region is CASGPGKSYGYTF. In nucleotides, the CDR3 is TGTGCCAGCGGTCCAGGGAAGAGCTATGGCTACACCTTC.

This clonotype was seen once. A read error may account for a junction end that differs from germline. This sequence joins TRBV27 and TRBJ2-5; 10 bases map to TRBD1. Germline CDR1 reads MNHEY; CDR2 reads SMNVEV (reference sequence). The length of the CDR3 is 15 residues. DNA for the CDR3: TGTGCCAGCAGTTCCGGGACAGGGGTCCAAGAGTCCCAGTACTTC. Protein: CASSSGTGVQESQYF.

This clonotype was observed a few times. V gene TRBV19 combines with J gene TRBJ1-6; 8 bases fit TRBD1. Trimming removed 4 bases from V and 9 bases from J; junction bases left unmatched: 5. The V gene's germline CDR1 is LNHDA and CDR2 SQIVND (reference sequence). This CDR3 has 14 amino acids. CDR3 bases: TGTGCCAGTAGTACGACAGGGGTTAGTTCACCCCTCCACTTT. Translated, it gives CASSTTGVSSPLHF. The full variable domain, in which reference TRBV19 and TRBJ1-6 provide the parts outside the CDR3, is DGGITQSPKYLFRKEGQNVTLSCEQNLNHDAMYWYRQDPGQGLRLIYYSQIVNDFQKGDIAEGYSVSREKKESFPLTVTSAQKNPTAFYLCASSTTGVSSPLHFGNGTRLTVT.

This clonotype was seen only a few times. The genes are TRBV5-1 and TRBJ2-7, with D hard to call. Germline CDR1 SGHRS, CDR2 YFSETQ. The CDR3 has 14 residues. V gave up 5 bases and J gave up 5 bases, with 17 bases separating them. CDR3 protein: CASRLLGPTHEQYF. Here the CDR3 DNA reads TGCGCCAGCAGGTTATTAGGGCCCACGCACGAGCAGTACTTC.

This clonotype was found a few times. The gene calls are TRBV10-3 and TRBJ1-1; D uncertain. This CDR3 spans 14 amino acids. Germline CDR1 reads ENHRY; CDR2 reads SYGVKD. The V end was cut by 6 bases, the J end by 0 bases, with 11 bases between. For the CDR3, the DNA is TGTGCCATCAGCCACAAAGACATGAACACTGAAGCTTTCTTT. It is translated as CAISHKDMNTEAFF.

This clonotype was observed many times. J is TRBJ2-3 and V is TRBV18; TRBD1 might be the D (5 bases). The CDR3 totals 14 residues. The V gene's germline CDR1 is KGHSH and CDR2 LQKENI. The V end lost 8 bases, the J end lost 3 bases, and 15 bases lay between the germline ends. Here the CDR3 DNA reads TGTGCCAGCAGCCCCCCGCCAGGGACAGATACGCAGTATTTT. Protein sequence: CASSPPPGTDTQYF.

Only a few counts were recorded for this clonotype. The CDR3 region is CASSESLGVFNEQFF. The DNA for the CDR3 is TGTGCCAGCAGTGAATCCCTAGGCGTGTTCAATGAGCAGTTCTTC. The chain carries TRBV25-1 and TRBJ2-1; D unclear. The CDR3 consists of 15 residues. The V end was cut by 1 base, the J end by 6 bases, with 13 bases between. CDR1 is MGHDK and CDR2 is SYGVNS in the germline V gene.

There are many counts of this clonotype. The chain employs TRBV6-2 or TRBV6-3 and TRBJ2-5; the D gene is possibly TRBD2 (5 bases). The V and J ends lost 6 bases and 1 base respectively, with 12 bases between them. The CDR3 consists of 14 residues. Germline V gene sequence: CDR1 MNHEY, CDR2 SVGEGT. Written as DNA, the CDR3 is TGTGCCAGCAGCGACCTAGCCTCCCAAGAGACCCAGTACTTC. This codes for CASSDLASQETQYF.